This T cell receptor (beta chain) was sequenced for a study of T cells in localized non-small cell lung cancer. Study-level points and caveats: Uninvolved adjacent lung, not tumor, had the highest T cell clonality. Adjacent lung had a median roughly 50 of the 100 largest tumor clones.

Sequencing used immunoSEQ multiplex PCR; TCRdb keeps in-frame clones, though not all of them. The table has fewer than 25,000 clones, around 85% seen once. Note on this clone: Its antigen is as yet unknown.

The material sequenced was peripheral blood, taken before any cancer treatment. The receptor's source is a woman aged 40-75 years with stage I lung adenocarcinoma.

CDR3 nucleotide sequence: TGTGCCAGCAGTTTATCCTGGGGTGTTACCGGCACAGATACGCAGTATTTT. Translated, it gives CASSLSWGVTGTDTQYF. The rearrangement uses TRBV28 and TRBJ2-3, with no clear D. In germline, CDR1 is MDHEN, CDR2 SYDVKM. Between the trimmed V and J ends, which lost 1 base and 1 base, there was a span of 15 bases. There are 17 residues in the CDR3.